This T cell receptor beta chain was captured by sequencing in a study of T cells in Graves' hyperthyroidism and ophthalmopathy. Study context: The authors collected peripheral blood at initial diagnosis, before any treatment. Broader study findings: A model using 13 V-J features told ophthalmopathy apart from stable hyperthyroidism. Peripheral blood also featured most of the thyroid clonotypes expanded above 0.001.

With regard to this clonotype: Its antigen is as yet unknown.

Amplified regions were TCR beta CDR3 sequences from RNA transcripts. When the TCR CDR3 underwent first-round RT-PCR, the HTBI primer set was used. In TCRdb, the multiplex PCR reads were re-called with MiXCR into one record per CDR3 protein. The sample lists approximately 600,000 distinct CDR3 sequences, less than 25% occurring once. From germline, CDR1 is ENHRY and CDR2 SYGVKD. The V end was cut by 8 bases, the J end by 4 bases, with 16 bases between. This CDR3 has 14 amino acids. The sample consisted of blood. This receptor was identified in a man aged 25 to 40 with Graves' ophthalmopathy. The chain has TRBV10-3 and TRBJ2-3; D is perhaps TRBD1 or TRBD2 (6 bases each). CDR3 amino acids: CAIGGQGSPDTQYF. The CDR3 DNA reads TGTGCCATCGGGGGGCAGGGGTCCCCAGATACGCAGTATTTT.